A selection of T cell receptor beta chains follows, all from one sample in a study of identical twins. TCRdb fed the 5' RACE reads into MiXCR, producing one record per CDR3 protein. The sample has 1.5 million to 2 million distinct CDR3 sequences; about 32% are singletons. Sequencing input: cord blood. The receptors stem from a newborn girl in good health. The CDR3 runs from the conserved cysteine through the conserved F or W. The D gene is left open where the match is weak. Some rows have no size entry. The others give once, few or many, or a class for an expanded clone.

TRBV20-1,.,.,CSASGNRGKQETQYF
TRBV7-2,few,.,CASSLYGAWDEQYF
TRBV6-6,.,.,CASSYFAGRTDTQYF
TRBV20-1,few,.,CSARRRANQPQHF
TRBV24-1,.,.,CATSDGWELFF
TRBV2,few,.,CASRGQENEKLFF
TRBV29-1,.,.,CSGRTLRTEAFF
TRBV5-1,.,.,CASSLVGRGKVDEQYF
TRBV21-1,many,.,CASSTREQETQYF
TRBV5-6,.,.,CASSLPGMGNYGYTF
TRBV10-3,few,.,CAISDLPDSKEGYTF
TRBV10-3,.,TRBD1,CAISELGQGGNQPQHF
TRBV27,.,TRBD2,CASSESGNTYEQYF
TRBV16,few,.,CASSHTSENTEAFF
TRBV9,.,.,CASSVAPRDRGTANYGYTF
TRBV6-5,.,.,CANSYGSVYGYTF
TRBV10-3,few,TRBD1,CAISPGQGVSYGYTF
TRBV28,.,TRBD1,CASSLGTGGLGRGNYEQYF
TRBV24-1,few,.,CATSDLRGISDTQYF
TRBV2,.,TRBD1,CASSEKGAGYGYTF
TRBV24-1,.,TRBD2,CATSEGRDYNEQYF
TRBV7-9,many,.,CASSLEAGRYGYTF
TRBV7-2,.,.,CASSLGGTLGVGELFF
TRBV12-3/TRBV12-4,.,TRBD1,CASSFTGARTGELFF
TRBV5-1,.,TRBD2,CASTPHLAGKETQYF
TRBV20-1,few,TRBD1,CSPLTGYNEQFF
TRBV11-2,.,TRBD2,CAGSLDLAGGREQYF
TRBV21-1,few,.,CASSKMERGRNSYEQYF
TRBV6-1,.,.,CASSEQGEDTQYF
TRBV5-1,.,.,CASSLRDNDSNQPQHF
TRBV5-5,.,.,CASSLGGGLSSYEQYF
TRBV3-1,.,TRBD2,CASSQPTLLAGGRHNEQYF
TRBV21-1,.,.,CAGLYEQYF
TRBV20-1,.,.,CSARDARAALSSYNEQYF
TRBV28,.,.,CASSTLGITEAFF
TRBV5-6,few,.,CASSLNGQFYGYTF
TRBV20-1,few,.,CSASETVNTEAFF
TRBV12-3/TRBV12-4,.,.,CASSLASPYF
TRBV11-2,.,.,CASSLDGRYTEAFF
TRBV7-2,many,.,CASSLSHYGYTF
TRBV3-1,.,.,CASSHLTTGDGYNEQYF
TRBV27,few,.,CASSPIPWGIETQYF
TRBV9,.,TRBD2,CASSVGGLLAADTQYF
TRBV12-3/TRBV12-4,many,.,CASSLEQGGYTF
TRBV7-9,.,.,CASAPSREFYNSPLHF
TRBV28,.,TRBD2,CASSLWSAGVRAPEQFF
TRBV7-2,few,TRBD1,CASSLGGQVTYEQYF
TRBV6-1,.,TRBD1,CATLRDSYNSPLHF